This T cell receptor beta chain comes out of a study of cytomegalovirus exposure and HLA in healthy donors. The PCR used 60 Vbeta and 13 Jbeta primers. Method: immunoSEQ multiplex PCR; TCRdb's copy keeps in-frame clones and lacks some. Its listing shows approximately 210,000 clones. Per the germline V gene, CDR1 is ENHRY and CDR2 is SYGVKD. The V end lost 11 bases, the J end lost 8 bases, and 16 bases lay between the germline ends. The CDR3 is made up of 13 amino acids. This receptor was identified in a woman in her thirties in good health and CMV-seropositive. The material sequenced was PBMCs. The chain carries TRBV10-3 and TRBJ1-6, with D perhaps matching TRBD1 (5 bases). The CDR3 coding sequence is TGTGCCCTGTCGACAGAAGAACATTCACCCCTCCACTTT. It specifies CALSTEEHSPLHF.